The T cell receptor beta chain described here comes from a study of spatial heterogeneity in lung cancer. Every individual TCR cDNA molecule carried its own unique molecular identifier, which allowed correction of PCR and sequencing errors. TCRdb ran MiXCR on the 5' RACE reads and lists one entry per CDR3 protein. The profile shows roughly 48,000 distinct CDR3 sequences, 12% of them singletons. The CDR3 is 15 residues long. Trimming removed 3 bases from V and 0 bases from J, with 11 bases in between. Germline-derived CDR1 and CDR2 are DFQATT and SNEGSKA (reference sequence). This clonotype was picked up a small number of times. Time point of the sample: sample taken at primary tumor resection. Researchers sequenced whole RNA taken from tumor, nontumor lung or frozen PBMC without sorting.

This TCR derives from a female donor with early-stage non-small cell lung cancer. The sequenced sample was PBMCs, obtained at surgery. The chain has TRBV20-1 and TRBJ1-4, with no clear D. The CDR3 DNA reads as TGCAGTGCTAGTCAGGATTCTGCAACTAATGAAAAACTGTTTTTT. Protein product: CSASQDSATNEKLFF.